This record looks at one T cell receptor beta chain sequence and its context. The antigen this receptor binds is unknown. Base qualities are not recorded, but no much larger clone differs from it by a single base. This specimen belongs to a study of identical twins (TCRdb year 2016). With respect to the entire study: The study deep-sequenced TCR alpha and beta repertoires from monozygotic twins, unrelated adults of various ages and cord blood to test whether fetal clonotypes persist. To rule out contamination, the twin experiments were replicated at different times with different library preparation protocols. Paper-wide results and their limitations: Excess twin sharing in beta out-of-frame sequences was weaker because fewer shared sequences lowered the signal-to-noise ratio. Abundant cord blood beta clonotypes carried fewer insertions; young adult naive repertoires showed a weaker similar trend, while memory repertoires showed none. Compared with coincidental sharing between unrelated individuals, out-of-frame TCR alpha sequences shared between twins had an excess of sequences with low generation probability. Zero-insertion analyses could be partly confounded by invariant T cells such as MAIT and iNKT, though diverse VJ usage argued against such confounding for most clonotypes. Conclusions relied on cross-sectional statistical analysis, since the same donors could not be followed over many years. In monozygotic twins, out-of-frame TCR alpha sharing was systematically underestimated by recombination models, although the models agreed with sharing between unrelated individuals.

All donors were healthy Caucasians. The twin cohort consisted of three pairs of female monozygotic twins, all aged roughly 18 to 29 years. Positive isolation kits from Invitrogen were used to isolate the CD4+ and CD8+ T cell populations. Sequences MNHEY (CDR1) and SMNVEV (CDR2) are obtained from the germline V gene (reference sequence). Trimming accounts for 4 bases at V and 0 bases at J, while the number of junction bases matched to no gene is 3. Spanning cysteine to phenylalanine, the CDR3 consists of 16 amino acids. Just CDR3 DNA is preserved here, 48 bases in frame from base 1. The library was prepared using 5' RACE. This sample was sequenced with an Illumina HiSeq 2000. Template switching introduced a universal primer binding site; the final cDNA contained a unique molecular identifier, enabling accurate counting of TCR cDNA molecules. First-strand cDNA for TCR alpha and beta chains was synthesized from specific primers in the conserved constant-segment region. To control for contamination, every cDNA library was double barcoded, receiving both a SMART-Mk sample barcode and Illumina barcodes. TruSeq adapter sequences and Illumina sample barcodes were added in two successive PCR steps. Sequencing of the TCR alpha and beta cDNA libraries was done on the Illumina HiSeq platform using custom primers. Per the source publication's procedure: Unique molecular identifiers were extracted from raw reads with MiGEC, and CDR3 positions were determined with MiXCR. Recombination models were inferred per individual with the repgenHMM and IGoR tools using an EM algorithm. Shared clonotypes were analyzed with the tcR package in R, and sharing was normalized by the product of cloneset sizes. To study raw recombination without the effects of thymic and clonal selection, out-of-frame nonproductive sequences were analyzed. Through fastp at Q25 and MiXCR, TCRdb rebuilt clones from the public reads, retaining in-frame beta chains. Each CDR3 protein gets just one entry, which takes the most common genes and DNA from the rows behind it. Clone size and V and J calls follow TCRdb, not the original study. The sample table contains about 340,000 distinct CDR3 sequences; only one count was recorded for about 12% of them. The top ten clones comprise just over 7% of the sample.

A further study also used this sample, focusing on yellow fever vaccine responses in identical twins. According to the second study: The T cell response to vaccination in identical twins was reported by the authors to appear partly convergent and partly personalized. Focusing on identical twins, the study followed the T cell clones that responded to the vaccine, and did so with precision.

The sequence is built from TRBV27 and TRBJ2-5, with 12 bases matching TRBD2. The clonotype originates from a woman between 18 and 30 years old in good health. Sequences were obtained from CD8+ T cells sorted from blood. The CDR3 has the sequence CASSSLAGGDQETQYF. The sequenced DNA is TGTGCCAGCAGTTCACTAGCGGGGGGCGACCAAGAGACCCAGTACTTC.